This T cell receptor beta chain was recovered during a study of shared clonotypes between healthy human individuals. Evenly divided among several immunoSEQ plates was the genomic DNA of each subset. Here immunoSEQ multiplex PCR was the method, and the copy in TCRdb shows in-frame clones only, minus some. The data show 700,000 to 950,000 clones, about 96% seen once. CD8 cells regarded as naive lacked CD45RO, were positively chosen for CCR7, and omitted terminally differentiated effector memory CD45RA+ cells. Study-wide findings and caveats: Larger estimated richness was generally seen in naive subsets than in memory subsets.

Details on this clone: Its antigen is still unknown.

Looked up from germline, CDR1 is MNHEY and CDR2 is SMNVEV (reference sequence). With V trimmed by 2 bases and J by 6 bases, 13 bases remained unmatched. This CDR3 region has 18 residues. This clonotype was sampled from a man aged 25-45 years in good health. Specimen: naive CD8+ T cells sorted from blood. V gene TRBV27 combines with J gene TRBJ1-4; 9 bases are shared with TRBD1. The CDR3 reads CASSLKGYWDRDYEKLFF. The CDR3 DNA is TGTGCCAGCAGTTTAAAGGGCTACTGGGACAGGGATTATGAAAAACTGTTTTTT.